The text below deals with one T cell receptor (beta chain). Its recognized antigen is unknown. No much larger clonotype is one base removed from it; base qualities were not supplied. Enrolling through a virtual design, the prospective study's participants ranged in age from roughly 18 to 89 years and lived across about two dozen United States geographic areas. Cohort assignment in the prospective study relied on participant-reported clinical history from a screening survey and a study questionnaire. ImmuneRACE Cohort 3 recovered participants were defined by two consecutive negative NP/OP PCR tests, healthcare professional clearance, or symptom resolution. In the prospective study, mobile phlebotomists collected whole blood, serum and a nasopharyngeal or oropharyngeal swab from each participant. Prospective study participants could optionally give additional blood draws and questionnaires over an approximately two-month period. Before DNA extraction, blood samples from the prospective study were shipped at room temperature or frozen.

The sample originates from a study of blood T cell repertoires in COVID-19 (dated by TCRdb to 2018 to 2020). General notes on the study: Samples from collaborators originated in the United States, Italy and Spain and spanned both the acute and convalescent phases of COVID-19. The prospective study material was composed of cDNA or gDNA derived from T cells, B-cell-depleted T cells, or PBMCs. Deeply sampled blood TCRbeta repertoires from subjects exposed to, actively infected with, or recovered from COVID-19 were included in the dataset. A freely available public database, intended as a resource for researchers studying the immune response to SARS-CoV-2, is where the repertoires were released. The samples were drawn from the first 160 participants of the ongoing ImmuneRACE study and from 950 to 1,500 subjects provided by 6 global collaborators. The sample metadata nearly always contained a de-identified subject ID, COVID-19 status, age in years and sex. Where available, HLA class I and class II types were taken from metadata supplied by the sample provider and were not determined by assay-based typing. Summary of the overall study and its limitations: Clinical and demographic metadata were provided uncurated, with the amount varying by source and participant.

The immunoSEQ Assay, a bias-controlled multiplex PCR, was used to amplify TCRbeta CDR3 regions from genomic DNA. The original pipeline was this. The number of nucleated cells in each sample was estimated from the amplification of reference gene primers within the assay. To quantify the absolute abundance of each unique TCRbeta CDR3 rearrangement, sequence reads were collapsed and filtered. For each sample, productive Simpson clonality was calculated by taking the square root of Simpson's diversity index across productive rearrangements. TCRdb took over this immuneACCESS table, retaining in-frame rearrangements with V and J assigned. Such tables are incomplete; in checked studies, under half of the missing clones stem from an unresolved V gene, and the remainder is unexplained. V, J and clone size are taken as reported in that table, and D and trimming were inferred from the DNA itself. The sample records 250,000 to 350,000 clones, around 87% of which are singletons. Under 2.5% of the sample comes from the top ten.

Trimming at the junction amounts to 4 bases on V and 0 bases on J, and the germline ends lie 10 bases apart. The CDR3 numbers 15 residues from cysteine through phenylalanine. Just the 45-base CDR3 DNA is kept, in frame starting at base 1. CDR1 and CDR2 were assigned from the germline V gene as SGHRS and YFSETQ. This TCR derives from a woman aged 18-29 years who had recovered from COVID-19. The chain is made from TRBV5-1 and TRBJ1-4, with the D gene not clear enough to name. Specimen: PBMCs or T cells enriched from blood (not recorded which). The CDR3 region: CASSEVLATNEKLFF. The DNA sequence reads TGCGCCAGCAGCGAGGTTCTAGCAACTAATGAAAAACTGTTTTTT.